Listed here are 14 T cell receptor beta chains from one sample, sequenced in a study of T-cell memory formation after mild COVID-19. TCRdb reprocessed the 5' RACE reads via MiXCR and lists one record per CDR3 protein. The sample consists of more than 100,000 distinct CDR3 sequences, about 5.9% of them appearing once. The sample was PBMCs or a T cell subset sorted from them (not recorded which). All receptors derive from an adult woman who had mild COVID-19 (a few samples of this study predate the infection). Cell type and time point are not known.

The chain recombines TRBV6-5 with TRBJ2-3; 9 bases fit TRBD1. The ends lost 0 bases at V and 13 bases at J; junction bases unmatched: 8. The CDR3 has 14 amino acids. Germline V gene lookup returns CDR1 MNHEY and CDR2 SVGAGI. The CDR3 coding sequence is TGTGCCAGCAGTTACTCTCCGGGGACAGGGACGGAGTATTTT. Translated: CASSYSPGTGTEYF.

This clonotype was observed many times. The chain has TRBV7-9 and TRBJ1-2; perhaps TRBD1 as D (6 bases). Germline V gene data show CDR1 as SEHNR and CDR2 as FQNEAQ (reference sequence). CDR3 length equals 12 residues. Trimming took 4 bases from V and 8 from J, leaving 11 bases between them. The CDR3 spells CASSSQGVGYTF. The CDR3 DNA is TGTGCCAGCAGCTCACAGGGAGTCGGCTACACCTTC. The full variable domain, with the rest looked up from reference TRBV7-9 and TRBJ1-2, is DTGVSQNPRHKITKRGQNVTFRCDPISEHNRLYWYRQTLGQGPEFLTYFQNEAQLEKSRLLSDRFSAERPKGSFSTLEIQRTEQGDSAMYLCASSSQGVGYTFGSGTRLTVV.

The J gene is TRBJ2-5, the V gene TRBV20-1; 11 bases fit TRBD2. CDR1 is DFQATT, CDR2 SNEGSKA, per germline (reference sequence). The CDR3 extends over 15 amino acids. V was pared by 6 bases and J by 5 bases, with 11 bases of the junction left unmatched. DNA for the CDR3: TGCAGTGCACCGACTAGCGGGGTTTATTGGGAGACCCAGTACTTC. This encodes CSAPTSGVYWETQYF.

This clonotype has a count of ten or more. The chain links TRBV9 to TRBJ2-7, with 10 bases fitting TRBD2. This CDR3 has 14 amino acids. Looked up from germline, CDR1 is SGDLS and CDR2 is YYNGEE. With V trimmed by 2 bases and J by 6 bases, 5 bases remained unmatched. The chain's CDR3 is CASSVRIAGGEQYF. The CDR3 DNA is TGTGCCAGCAGCGTCAGAATAGCGGGAGGCGAGCAGTACTTC.

J is TRBJ1-6 and V is TRBV7-2, with D possibly being TRBD1 (5 bases). The CDR3 has 16 amino acids. Germline assignment: CDR1 SGHTA and CDR2 FQGNSA. Deletions cut 0 bases from V and 7 bases from J, with 13 bases between. CDR3 DNA: TGTGCCAGCAGCTTAGCGGGGCGGGGAAACAATTCACCCCTCCACTTT. As protein: CASSLAGRGNNSPLHF.

This clonotype was detected ten times or more. This rearrangement joins TRBV6-6 to TRBJ2-3, with 7 nucleotides matching TRBD2. V lost 2 bases, J lost 0 bases, and 20 bases stayed unmatched. The CDR3 is made up of 21 amino acids. Germline-derived CDR1 and CDR2 are MNHNY and SVGAGI (reference sequence). Written as DNA, the CDR3 is TGTGCCAGCAGTTACGGGATGTGGTCAGCGGGAAACCTACCTAGCACAGATACGCAGTATTTT. It translates to CASSYGMWSAGNLPSTDTQYF.

V is TRBV12-3 or TRBV12-4 and J is TRBJ2-5; D possibly corresponds to TRBD2 (6 bases). V was trimmed by 3 bases and J by 5 bases, leaving 16 bases between them. The CDR3 is made up of 15 amino acids. CDR3 in DNA: TGTGCCAGCAGTTTCGGCGGGGCCCCTCGGGAGACCCAGTACTTC. Its protein is CASSFGGAPRETQYF.

In this sample, this clonotype turned up a few times. This chain links TRBV20-1 with TRBJ2-1; unclear D gene. Trimming removed 6 bases from V and 9 bases from J, with 21 bases in between. The CDR3 is made up of 14 amino acids. Per germline, CDR1 DFQATT and CDR2 SNEGSKA (reference sequence). CDR3 bases: TGCAGTGCAGTCAAGGTAGCTCTCTCGAGTGAGCAGTTCTTC. This sequence encodes CSAVKVALSSEQFF.

This clonotype was detected many times. The chain has TRBV5-1 and TRBJ2-3; TRBD2 agrees at 7 bases. The CDR3 contains 14 residues. Germline-derived CDR1 and CDR2 are SGHRS and YFSETQ. J lost 2 bases, V lost 4 bases, and 4 bases had no gene match. The CDR3 here is CASSLADYTDTQYF. The CDR3 DNA reads as TGCGCCAGCAGCCTAGCGGATTACACAGATACGCAGTATTTT.

In this sample, this clonotype turned up a few times. This sequence joins TRBV12-3 or TRBV12-4 and TRBJ1-2; D uncertain. This CDR3 has 13 residues. V lost 6 bases, J lost 8 bases, and 16 bases lay in between. In nucleotides, the CDR3 is TGTGCCAGCAGCTCCGATTTGAGCTTGGGCTACACCTTC. Translating gives CASSSDLSLGYTF.

This chain connects TRBV4-1 to TRBJ2-3; TRBD2 agrees at 10 bases. This CDR3 comprises 17 residues. The trim removed 0 bases at V and 1 base at J, leaving 4 bases unmatched. The germline V gene encodes CDR1 MGHRA and CDR2 YSYEKL. CDR3 residues: CASSQEVGTSGTDTQYF. CDR3 DNA sequence: TGCGCCAGCAGCCAAGAGGTGGGGACTAGCGGCACAGATACGCAGTATTTT.

This clonotype was seen ten or more times. This chain links TRBV4-2 with TRBJ2-2, with D unresolved. The CDR3 sequence is 13 residues long. V dropped 3 bases and J dropped 4 bases, with 6 bases sitting between them. Looked up from germline, CDR1 is LGHNA and CDR2 is YNFKEQ. This CDR3 reads CASSQRVTGELFF. CDR3 nucleotides: TGTGCCAGCAGCCAGAGAGTCACCGGGGAGCTGTTTTTT.

This clonotype showed up just a few times. The chain employs TRBV24-1 and TRBJ2-7; D is perhaps TRBD1 or TRBD2 (5 bases each). Looked up from germline, CDR1 is KGHDR and CDR2 is SFDVKD. V gave up 8 bases and J gave up 6 bases, with 16 bases separating them. The CDR3 runs 13 residues. As DNA, the CDR3 is TGTGCCACCACTCTGAGGGGAGCGCGCGAGCAGTACTTC. Its translation is CATTLRGAREQYF.

The rearrangement links TRBV7-9 to TRBJ2-3; tentatively, D is TRBD2 (5 bases). This CDR3 has 12 amino acids. Trimming cost V 4 bases and J 6 bases, with 8 bases left between them. CDR1 and CDR2 (germline): SEHNR, FQNEAQ (reference sequence). The CDR3 sequence is CASSSGLDTQYF. The CDR3 bases are TGTGCCAGCAGCTCTGGACTCGATACGCAGTATTTT. The full variable domain, with the rest looked up from reference TRBV7-9 and TRBJ2-3, is DTGVSQNPRHKITKRGQNVTFRCDPISEHNRLYWYRQTLGQGPEFLTYFQNEAQLEKSRLLSDRFSAERPKGSFSTLEIQRTEQGDSAMYLCASSSGLDTQYFGPGTRLTVL.